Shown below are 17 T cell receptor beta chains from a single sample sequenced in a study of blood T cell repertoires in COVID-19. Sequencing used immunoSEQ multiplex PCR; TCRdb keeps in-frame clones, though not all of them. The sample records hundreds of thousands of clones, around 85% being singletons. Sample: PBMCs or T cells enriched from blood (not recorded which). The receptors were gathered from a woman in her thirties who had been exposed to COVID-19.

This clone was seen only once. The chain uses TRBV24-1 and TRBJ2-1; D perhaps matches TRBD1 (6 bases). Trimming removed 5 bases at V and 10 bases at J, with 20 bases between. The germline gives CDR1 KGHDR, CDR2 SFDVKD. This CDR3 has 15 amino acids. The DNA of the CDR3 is TGTGCCACCAGTGCCAAACAGGGAATCTTACGAGAGCAGTTCTTC. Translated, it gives CATSAKQGILREQFF.

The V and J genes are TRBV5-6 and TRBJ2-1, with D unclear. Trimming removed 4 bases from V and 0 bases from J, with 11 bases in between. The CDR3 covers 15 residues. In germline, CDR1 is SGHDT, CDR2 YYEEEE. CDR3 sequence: CASSPDLSSYNEQFF. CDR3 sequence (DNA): TGTGCCAGCAGCCCTGACTTAAGCTCCTACAATGAGCAGTTCTTC.

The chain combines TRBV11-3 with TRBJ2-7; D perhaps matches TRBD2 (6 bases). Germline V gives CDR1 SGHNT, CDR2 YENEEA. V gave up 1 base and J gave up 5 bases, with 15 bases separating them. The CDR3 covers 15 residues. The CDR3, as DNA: TGTGCCAGCAGCTTAGGTGACGGGAGAGGGGACGAGCAGTACTTC. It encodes CASSLGDGRGDEQYF.

CDR3 amino acids: CASSQEYVNTGELFF. For the CDR3, the DNA is TGCGCCAGCAGCCAAGAATATGTGAACACCGGGGAGCTGTTTTTT. This chain uses TRBV4-1 with TRBJ2-2; D not certain. The germline CDR1 and CDR2 sequences are MGHRA and YSYEKL. The CDR3 runs 15 residues. Between the trimmed V and J ends, which lost 0 bases and 1 base, there was a span of 6 bases.

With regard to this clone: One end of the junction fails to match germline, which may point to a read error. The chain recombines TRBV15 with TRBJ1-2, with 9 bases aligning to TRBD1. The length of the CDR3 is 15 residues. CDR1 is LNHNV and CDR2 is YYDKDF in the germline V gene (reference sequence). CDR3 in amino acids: CATSRDTGGAYGYTF. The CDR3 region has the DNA TGTGCCACCAGCCGAGATACAGGGGGCGCGTATGGCTACACCTTC.

The chain's CDR3 is CASSKLAYSYEQYF. The CDR3 DNA follows: TGTGCCAGCAGTAAACTAGCCTACTCCTACGAGCAGTACTTC. The chain employs TRBV28 and TRBJ2-7, with a weak D call TRBD2 (6 bases). Germline-derived CDR1 and CDR2 are MDHEN and SYDVKM. V was cut by 5 bases and J by 0 bases, with 11 bases left in between. CDR3 length: 14 residues.

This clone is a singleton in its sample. CDR3 nucleotides: TGTGCCAGCAAGAGGAGGCTAGAGAACACTGAAGCTTTCTTT. Protein: CASKRRLENTEAFF. The chain couples TRBV28 to TRBJ1-1; D call uncertain. The CDR3 is made up of 14 amino acids. With 7 bases removed from V and 1 base from J, the gap between germline ends came to 13 bases. Germline-derived CDR1 and CDR2 are MDHEN and SYDVKM.

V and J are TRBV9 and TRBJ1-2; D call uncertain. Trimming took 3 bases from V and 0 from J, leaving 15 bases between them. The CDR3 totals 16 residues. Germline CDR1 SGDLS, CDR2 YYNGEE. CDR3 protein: CASSAEGLHTNYGYTF. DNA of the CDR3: TGTGCCAGCAGCGCTGAGGGCCTCCATACTAACTATGGCTACACCTTC. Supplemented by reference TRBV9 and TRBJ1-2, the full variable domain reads DSGVTQTPKHLITATGQRVTLRCSPRSGDLSVYWYQQSLDQGLQFLIQYYNGEERAKGNILERFSAQQFPDLHSELNLSSLELGDSALYFCASSAEGLHTNYGYTFGSGTRLTVV.

DNA of the CDR3: TGTGCCAGCAGCCAAGAGCATGGGACAGCCAACACCGGGGAGCTGTTTTTT. This translates into CASSQEHGTANTGELFF. The genes are TRBV4-2 and TRBJ2-2; 7 bases match TRBD1. Trimming at V came to 0 bases and at J to 2 bases, leaving 6 bases not matched to a gene. The CDR3 has 17 amino acids. Germline V gene data show CDR1 as LGHNA and CDR2 as YNFKEQ.

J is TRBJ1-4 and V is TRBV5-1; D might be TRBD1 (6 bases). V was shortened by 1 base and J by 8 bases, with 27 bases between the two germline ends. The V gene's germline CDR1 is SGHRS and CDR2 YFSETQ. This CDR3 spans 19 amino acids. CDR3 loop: CASSLFRTREQGRDEKLFF. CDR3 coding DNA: TGCGCCAGCAGCTTGTTTAGGACCCGCGAGCAGGGGAGGGACGAAAAACTGTTTTTT.

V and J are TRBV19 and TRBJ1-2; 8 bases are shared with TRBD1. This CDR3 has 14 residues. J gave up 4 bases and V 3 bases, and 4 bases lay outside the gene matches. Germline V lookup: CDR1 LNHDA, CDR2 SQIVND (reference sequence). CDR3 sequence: CASSIPGQVYGYTF. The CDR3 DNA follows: TGTGCCAGTAGTATCCCGGGACAGGTCTATGGCTACACCTTC.

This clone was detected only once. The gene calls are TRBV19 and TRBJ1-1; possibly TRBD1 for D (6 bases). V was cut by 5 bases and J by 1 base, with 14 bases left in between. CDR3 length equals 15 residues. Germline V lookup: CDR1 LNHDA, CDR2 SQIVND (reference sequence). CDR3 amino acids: CASSPSTGRNTEAFF. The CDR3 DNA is TGTGCCAGTAGTCCCTCCACAGGGAGGAACACTGAAGCTTTCTTT.

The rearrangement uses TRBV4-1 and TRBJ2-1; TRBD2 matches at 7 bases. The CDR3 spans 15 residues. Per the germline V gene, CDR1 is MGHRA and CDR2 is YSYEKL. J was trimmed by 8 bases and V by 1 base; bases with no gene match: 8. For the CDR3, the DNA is TGCGCCAGCAGCCAAGGAAGGACTAGGGTGGATGAGCAGTTCTTC. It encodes CASSQGRTRVDEQFF.

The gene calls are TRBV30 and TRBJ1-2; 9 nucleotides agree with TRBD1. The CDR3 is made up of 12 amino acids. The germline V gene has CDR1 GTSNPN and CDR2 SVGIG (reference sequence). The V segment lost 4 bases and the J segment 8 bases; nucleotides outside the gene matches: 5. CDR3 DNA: TGTGCCTGGACCGGGACAGGGCGGGGCTACACCTTC. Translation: CAWTGTGRGYTF. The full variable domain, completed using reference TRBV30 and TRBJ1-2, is SQTIHQWPATLVQPVGSPLSLECTVEGTSNPNLYWYRQAAGRGLQLLFYSVGIGQISSEVPQNLSASRPQDRQFILSSKKLLLSDSGFYLCAWTGTGRGYTFGSGTRLTVV.

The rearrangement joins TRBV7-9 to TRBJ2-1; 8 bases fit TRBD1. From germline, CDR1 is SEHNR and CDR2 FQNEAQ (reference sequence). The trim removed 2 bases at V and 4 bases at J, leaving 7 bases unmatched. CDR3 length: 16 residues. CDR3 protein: CASSLSTGGIYNEQFF. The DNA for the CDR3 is TGTGCCAGCAGCTTATCCACAGGGGGAATATACAATGAGCAGTTCTTC.

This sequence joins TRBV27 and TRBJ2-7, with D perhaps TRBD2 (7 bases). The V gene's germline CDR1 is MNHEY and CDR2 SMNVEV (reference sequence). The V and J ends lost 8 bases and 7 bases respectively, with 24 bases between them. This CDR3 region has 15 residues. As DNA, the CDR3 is TGTGCCAGCGGGCACATGGGGGGGGGCCTAGGGGAGCAGTACTTC. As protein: CASGHMGGGLGEQYF.

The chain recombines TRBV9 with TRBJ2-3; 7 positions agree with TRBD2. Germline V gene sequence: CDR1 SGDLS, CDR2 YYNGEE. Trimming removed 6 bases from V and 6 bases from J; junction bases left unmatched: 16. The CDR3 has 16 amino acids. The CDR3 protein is CASTSSRLAGRDTQYF. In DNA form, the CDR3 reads TGTGCCAGCACCTCATCGAGACTAGCAGGGAGGGATACGCAGTATTTT.